The 26 T cell receptor beta chains presented below share a single source sample, sequenced in a study of shared clonotypes between healthy human individuals. Sequencing was performed with immunoSEQ multiplex PCR; in TCRdb, only in-frame clones are kept and a portion is missing. The sample includes about 300,000 clones, approximately 74% of them seen just once. Sequencing used memory CD4+ T cells sorted from blood. The sample's subset: CD45RA-negative fraction. These receptors were collected from a man aged 25 to 40 in good health.

V and J are TRBV6-4 and TRBJ2-1, with D perhaps matching TRBD2 (6 bases). Trimming removed 6 bases from V and 8 bases from J, with 17 bases in between. Germline loops: CDR1 MRHNA, CDR2 SNTAGT. CDR3 length equals 14 residues. The DNA of the CDR3 is TGTGCCAGCAGCGTGACCGGCCCGGGGGATGAGCAGTTCTTC. It codes for CASSVTGPGDEQFF.

This chain links TRBV19 with TRBJ2-7; 10 nucleotides line up with TRBD2. This CDR3 region has 17 residues. Trimming cost V 5 bases and J 3 bases; bases outside gene matches: 13. In germline, CDR1 is LNHDA, CDR2 SQIVND (reference sequence). The CDR3 DNA is TGTGCCAGTAGTGCGCAGGGGGTGACTAGCGGGTTCTACGAGCAGTACTTC. Translation: CASSAQGVTSGFYEQYF.

The CDR3 DNA follows: TGTGCCAGCAGCTCCCCGGGACTCCCCACCGGGGAGCTGTTTTTT. As protein: CASSSPGLPTGELFF. V gene TRBV7-2 combines with J gene TRBJ2-2; TRBD2 might be the D (6 bases). The CDR3 is made up of 15 amino acids. Germline lookup yields CDR1 SGHTA and CDR2 FQGNSA. Trimming left V 4 bases short and J 4 bases short, with 13 bases between.

The chain has TRBV20-1 and TRBJ2-7, with D perhaps TRBD2 (5 bases). CDR3 length: 11 amino acids. Trimming took off 5 bases at V and 6 bases at J, with 11 bases between the two ends. Looked up from germline, CDR1 is DFQATT and CDR2 is SNEGSKA (reference sequence). The CDR3 nucleotides read TGCAGTGCTTCTCCGGGGAGCGAGCAGTACTTC. This sequence encodes CSASPGSEQYF.

The CDR3 DNA follows: TGTGCCAGCAGCGCCGGGCTAGCGGTGGGAGATACGCAGTATTTT. The encoded protein is CASSAGLAVGDTQYF. V and J are TRBV7-3 and TRBJ2-3; the match to TRBD2 covers 7 bases. Unmatched junction bases numbered 10, after V lost 5 bases and J lost 5 bases. Germline values: CDR1 SGHTA, CDR2 FQGTGA. The CDR3 length is 15 residues.

V gene TRBV23-1 combines with J gene TRBJ2-7; 7 positions match TRBD2. TRBV23-1 qualifies as an ORF whose function is uncertain. V shed 4 bases, J shed 2 bases, and the junction held 11 bases outside the gene matches. There are 16 residues in the CDR3. The CDR3 nucleotides read TGCGCCAGCAGTCCCAAGAGGGGAGGGTGTGCCTACGAGCAGTACTTC. Translation gives CASSPKRGGCAYEQYF.

This sequence joins TRBV18 and TRBJ2-4; tentatively, D is TRBD2 (5 bases). V dropped 3 bases and J dropped 0 bases, with 9 bases sitting between them. CDR1 is KGHSH, CDR2 LQKENI, per germline. The CDR3 totals 15 residues. The CDR3 spells CASSPDSVAKNIQYF. CDR3 in DNA: TGTGCCAGCTCACCGGACTCAGTAGCCAAAAACATTCAGTACTTC.

The chain combines TRBV28 with TRBJ1-5; TRBD1 matches at 8 bases. With 2 bases clipped from V and 6 bases from J, the junction kept 6 bases outside the gene matches. The CDR3 contains 15 residues. The germline gives CDR1 MDHEN, CDR2 SYDVKM. For the CDR3, the DNA is TGTGCCAGCAGTTTAACCGGGACAGGAGGTCAGCCCCAGCATTTT. This sequence encodes CASSLTGTGGQPQHF.

The chain recombines TRBV19 with TRBJ1-1, with D hard to call. The germline V gene encodes CDR1 LNHDA and CDR2 SQIVND (reference sequence). Trimming cost V 3 bases and J 2 bases, with 7 bases left between them. CDR3 length: 13 residues. In DNA form, the CDR3 reads TGTGCCAGTAGTATGTCTTTTAACACTGAAGCTTTCTTT. The encoded protein is CASSMSFNTEAFF.

This clone was seen only once. The chain joins TRBV7-9 to TRBJ1-2, with 8 bases lining up with TRBD1. Germline V gene lookup returns CDR1 SEHNR and CDR2 FQNEAQ (reference sequence). Trimming at V came to 7 bases and at J to 3 bases, leaving 10 bases not matched to a gene. This CDR3 region has 15 residues. The CDR3 DNA is TGTGCCAGCAACAGGGGGGAGGGACTAGACTATGGCTACACCTTC. It yields the protein CASNRGEGLDYGYTF.

The chain uses TRBV7-8 and TRBJ2-5, with D possibly being TRBD1 (6 bases). V was cut by 5 bases and J by 4 bases, with 14 bases left in between. This CDR3 is built from 14 residues. From germline, CDR1 is SGHVS and CDR2 FQNEAQ. The CDR3 DNA reads TGTGCCAGCAGCCCAGGGGCGAGCCGAGAGACCCAGTACTTC. It yields the protein CASSPGASRETQYF.

A single count supports this clone. The chain uses TRBV27 and TRBJ2-5, with TRBD2 matching 8 bases. The ends lost 3 bases at V and 5 bases at J; junction bases unmatched: 8. Germline-derived CDR1 and CDR2 are MNHEY and SMNVEV (reference sequence). The CDR3 extends over 15 amino acids. The CDR3 loop is CASSFGVAGLETQYF. CDR3 DNA: TGTGCCAGCAGTTTTGGAGTAGCGGGATTGGAGACCCAGTACTTC.

This clone was counted between two and nine times. This rearrangement joins TRBV19 to TRBJ2-5, with D possibly being TRBD1 or TRBD2 (5 bases each). The CDR3 totals 12 residues. CDR1 and CDR2 from the germline V gene are LNHDA and SQIVND (reference sequence). Trimming cost V 10 bases and J 5 bases, with 14 bases left between them. CDR3 DNA sequence: TGTGCCACTAGCCAGGGTCGGGAGACCCAGTACTTC. Translating it yields CATSQGRETQYF.

This chain links TRBV5-1 with TRBJ2-1, with D perhaps matching TRBD2 (6 bases). The V and J ends lost 0 bases and 7 bases respectively, with 14 bases between them. This CDR3 spans 15 amino acids. The germline V gene has CDR1 SGHRS and CDR2 YFSETQ. CDR3 sequence: CASSLGGGLPNEQFF. The CDR3 DNA reads as TGCGCCAGCAGCTTGGGGGGAGGACTACCAAATGAGCAGTTCTTC. Full variable domain (missing parts from reference TRBV5-1 and TRBJ2-1): KAGVTQTPRYLIKTRGQQVTLSCSPISGHRSVSWYQQTPGQGLQFLFEYFSETQRNKGNFPGRFSGRQFSNSRSEMNVSTLELGDSALYLCASSLGGGLPNEQFFGPGTRLTVL.

V gene TRBV2 combines with J gene TRBJ1-1; D ambiguous. The V end was cut by 5 bases, the J end by 5 bases, with 9 bases between. Germline CDR1 SNHLY, CDR2 FYNNEI. CDR3 length equals 12 residues. CDR3 nucleotides: TGTGCCAGCAGTCTTGTTGGGACTGAAGCTTTCTTT. Its protein is CASSLVGTEAFF.

V is TRBV29-1 and J is TRBJ2-3; 7 nucleotides align to TRBD1. Per the germline V gene, CDR1 is SQVTM and CDR2 is ANQGSEA. The CDR3 is made up of 13 amino acids. J lost 13 bases, V lost 5 bases, and 15 bases had no gene match. The CDR3 nucleotides are TGCAGCGTTAATAGGGGGCCGGCCCTAGCAGAGTATTTT. Its translation: CSVNRGPALAEYF.

A single count supports this clone. The chain employs TRBV7-8 and TRBJ1-5; 7 bases line up with TRBD1. This CDR3 is 14 amino acids long. The germline V gene encodes CDR1 SGHVS and CDR2 FQNEAQ. Germline trimming cut 7 bases from V and 4 bases from J; bases unmatched to any gene: 7. In DNA form, the CDR3 reads TGTGCCAGCACCGGGGACAGCCGGAATCAGCCCCAGCATTTT. It translates to CASTGDSRNQPQHF.

J is TRBJ2-7 and V is TRBV9; 9 positions match TRBD1. The CDR3 loop spans 15 amino acids. Germline V gene sequence: CDR1 SGDLS, CDR2 YYNGEE. Germline trimming cut 0 bases from V and 7 bases from J; bases unmatched to any gene: 8. CDR3 sequence reads: CASSVAAGQGREQYF. The CDR3 DNA reads TGTGCCAGCAGCGTAGCGGCGGGACAGGGCCGGGAGCAGTACTTC.

The chain carries TRBV4-2 and TRBJ2-7; D remains unclear. The CDR3 runs to 12 residues. From germline, CDR1 is LGHNA and CDR2 YNFKEQ. V was trimmed by 4 bases and J by 6 bases, leaving 10 bases between them. CDR3 sequence: CASSPPSLEQYF. For the CDR3, the DNA is TGTGCCAGCAGCCCACCAAGCCTCGAGCAGTACTTC.

The chain employs TRBV5-6 and TRBJ2-5; no definite D call. Germline-derived CDR1 and CDR2 are SGHDT and YYEEEE. This CDR3 has 17 residues. The V gene lost 2 bases and the J gene lost 5 bases, with 22 bases spanning the gap. This CDR3 reads CASSFRGGSDRRETQYF. The CDR3 DNA sequence: TGTGCCAGCAGCTTTCGCGGCGGATCAGACCGCCGGGAGACCCAGTACTTC.

The rearrangement links TRBV27 to TRBJ2-1, with no clear D. This CDR3 comprises 14 residues. The V gene lost 7 bases and the J gene lost 1 base, with 11 bases spanning the gap. Germline assignment: CDR1 MNHEY and CDR2 SMNVEV (reference sequence). This CDR3 reads CASKVGRSYNEQFF. The DNA of the CDR3 is TGTGCCAGCAAAGTAGGCAGATCCTACAATGAGCAGTTCTTC.

The CDR3 spells CASRTPTGGYTTEAFF. The DNA for the CDR3 is TGTGCCAGCAGGACACCGACAGGGGGTTATACCACTGAAGCTTTCTTT. The rearrangement uses TRBV28 and TRBJ1-1, with 9 bases that match TRBD1. CDR1 and CDR2 from the germline V gene are MDHEN and SYDVKM. V dropped 6 bases and J dropped 4; count of bases not matched to a gene: 12. CDR3 length: 16 amino acids.

The chain combines TRBV10-3 with TRBJ2-7; possibly TRBD2 for D (6 bases). CDR3 length equals 13 residues. Trimming left V 7 bases short and J 3 bases short, with 13 bases between. The V gene's germline CDR1 is ENHRY and CDR2 SYGVKD. CDR3 DNA sequence: TGTGCCATCACTTCGGGACTCCTCTACGAGCAGTACTTC. Protein sequence: CAITSGLLYEQYF.

This chain links TRBV29-1 with TRBJ2-3; D is ambiguous. Germline lookup yields CDR1 SQVTM and CDR2 ANQGSEA. Trimming cost V 3 bases and J 2 bases, with 12 bases left between them. The CDR3 is 14 amino acids. CDR3 DNA: TGCAGCGTTGACGGAATCTGGGACACAGATACGCAGTATTTT. Amino acid sequence: CSVDGIWDTDTQYF.

This clone was seen more than once but under ten times. The chain uses TRBV25-1 and TRBJ1-4; D is ambiguous. The V gene's germline CDR1 is MGHDK and CDR2 SYGVNS. The CDR3 covers 13 residues. Trimming took 4 bases from V and 3 from J, leaving 6 bases between them. CDR3 loop: CASSGDPNEKLFF. The CDR3 nucleotides read TGTGCCAGCAGTGGTGATCCTAATGAAAAACTGTTTTTT.

This clone was seen once. A far larger clone is a single base away, which makes a read error likely. The rearrangement joins TRBV11-2 to TRBJ2-7, with TRBD1 identical over 9 bases. CDR3 length equals 18 residues. The V segment lost 6 bases and the J segment 1 base; nucleotides outside the gene matches: 16. CDR1 and CDR2 (germline): SGHAT, FQNNGV. In DNA form, the CDR3 reads TGTGCCAGCAGAGATAGAGGGAGAGGGACAGGGTCGTCCTACGAGCAGTACTTC. Protein product: CASRDRGRGTGSSYEQYF. The full variable domain, its missing parts supplied by reference TRBV11-2 and TRBJ2-7, is EAGVAQSPRYKIIEKRQSVAFWCNPISGHATLYWYQQILGQGPKLLIQFQNNGVVDDSQLPKDRFSAERLKGVDSTLKIQPAKLEDSAVYLCASRDRGRGTGSSYEQYFGPGTRLTVT.